This record concerns one TCR beta chain sequence. The record originates from a study of control samples from healthy donors and cancer patients. This table comes from immunoSEQ multiplex PCR, and its TCRdb copy is limited to in-frame clones, with some not included. The sample includes tens of thousands of clones, approximately 93% seen only once; the top ten take about 1.5%. Sequenced material: blood. This TCR came from a woman in her thirties in good health.

Here the CDR3 DNA reads TGTGCCAGCAGCTTAAACGGGAGAGGGACAGATACGCAGTATTTT. It codes for CASSLNGRGTDTQYF. This sequence joins TRBV7-3 and TRBJ2-3; D may be TRBD2 (6 bases). Germline CDR1 reads SGHTA; CDR2 reads FQGTGA. Trimming took 1 base from V and 3 from J, leaving 11 bases between them. The CDR3 is 15 amino acids.